The source of this T cell receptor (beta chain) is a study of molecular identifiers for immune sequencing clone quantification. Study-wide points: Clones that exceeded 20 RNA copies held over 99% of effector molecules, yet under 1% in naive cells.

TCRdb re-called the PCR reads with MiXCR, one entry per CDR3 protein. The table has around 480,000 distinct CDR3 sequences, around 23% seen once. Regarding this clonotype: Its antigen is unknown.

This clonotype was obtained from a human donor in good health. Some libraries in this study had Jurkat cell RNA spiked in. The sequenced sample was naive CD8+ T cells from blood, with Jurkat cell RNA spiked in. Specified subset: FACS-sorted CD8+CD4-CCR7+CD45RA+ naive T cells.

In DNA form, the CDR3 reads TGTGCCAGCAGTTACTCGAGTGTTTTGGGACTACATGAAAAACTGTTTTTT. Encoded protein: CASSYSSVLGLHEKLFF. This chain connects TRBV6-2 or TRBV6-3 to TRBJ1-4; D may be TRBD1 (5 bases). The CDR3 has 17 residues. Germline CDR1 is MNHEY and CDR2 is SVGEGT. The V gene lost 0 bases and the J gene lost 6 bases, with 17 bases spanning the gap.